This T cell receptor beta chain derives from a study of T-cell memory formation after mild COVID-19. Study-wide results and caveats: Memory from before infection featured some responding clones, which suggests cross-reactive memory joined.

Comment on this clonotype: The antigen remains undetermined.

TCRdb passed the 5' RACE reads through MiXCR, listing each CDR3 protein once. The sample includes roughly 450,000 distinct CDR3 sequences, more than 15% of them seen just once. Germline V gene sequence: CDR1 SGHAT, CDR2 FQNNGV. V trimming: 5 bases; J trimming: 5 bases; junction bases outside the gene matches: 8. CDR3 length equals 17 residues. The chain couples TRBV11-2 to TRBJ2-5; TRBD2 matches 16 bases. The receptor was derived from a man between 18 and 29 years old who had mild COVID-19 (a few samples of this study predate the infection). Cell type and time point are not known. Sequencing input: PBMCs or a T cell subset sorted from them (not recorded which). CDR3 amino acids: CASSPPGLAGGPETQYF. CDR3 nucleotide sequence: TGTGCCAGCAGCCCTCCGGGACTAGCGGGGGGGCCGGAGACCCAGTACTTC.